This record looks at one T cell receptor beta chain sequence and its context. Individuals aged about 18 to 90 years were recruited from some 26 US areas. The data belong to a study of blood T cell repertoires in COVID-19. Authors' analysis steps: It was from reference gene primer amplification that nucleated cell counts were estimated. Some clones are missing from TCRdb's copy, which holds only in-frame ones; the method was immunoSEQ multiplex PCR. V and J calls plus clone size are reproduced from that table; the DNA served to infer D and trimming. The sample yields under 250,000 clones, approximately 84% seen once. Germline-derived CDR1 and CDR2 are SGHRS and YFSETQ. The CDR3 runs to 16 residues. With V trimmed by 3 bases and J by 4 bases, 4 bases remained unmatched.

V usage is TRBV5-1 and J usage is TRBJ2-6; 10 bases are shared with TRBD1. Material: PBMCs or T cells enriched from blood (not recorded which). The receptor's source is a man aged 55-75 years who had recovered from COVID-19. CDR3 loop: CASSWDRGTGANVLTF. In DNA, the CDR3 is TGCGCCAGCAGCTGGGACAGGGGTACAGGGGCCAACGTCCTGACTTTC.